These 30 T cell receptor beta chains came from one sample sequenced in a study of Ad26.COV2.S vaccination and SARS-CoV-2 variants. The treatment denotes: 15 to 20 received Ad26.COV2.S at low or high dose, single or two shots; roughly five received placebo; per-sample allocation not given. Sample collection was performed on day 63 after the first vaccine or placebo injection. TCRdb's table, derived via immunoSEQ multiplex PCR, lists solely in-frame clones and lacks some. The sample carries more than 300,000 clones, about 87% recorded once. The source was peripheral blood, collected in a trial of Ad26.COV2.S vaccine versus placebo. These TCRs come from a person aged 18 to 65 who received the Ad26.COV2.S COVID-19 vaccine or a placebo.

This clone was seen a handful of times. The chain carries TRBV9 and TRBJ2-2, with TRBD2 as a possible D gene (6 bases). Between the trimmed V and J ends, which lost 4 bases and 1 base, there was a span of 11 bases. Germline assignment: CDR1 SGDLS and CDR2 YYNGEE. The CDR3 spans 15 residues. The CDR3 DNA reads as TGTGCCAGCAGCCGCCAGACTAGGAACACCGGGGAGCTGTTTTTT. Translating gives CASSRQTRNTGELFF. The whole variable domain, filled in from reference TRBV9 and TRBJ2-2, reads DSGVTQTPKHLITATGQRVTLRCSPRSGDLSVYWYQQSLDQGLQFLIQYYNGEERAKGNILERFSAQQFPDLHSELNLSSLELGDSALYFCASSRQTRNTGELFFGEGSRLTVL.

The chain joins TRBV3-1 (or the pseudogene TRBV3-2) to TRBJ1-2; D gene unclear. The germline V gene has CDR1 LGHDT and CDR2 YNNKEL (reference sequence). V gave up 0 bases and J gave up 1 base, with 9 bases separating them. This CDR3 is 15 amino acids long. The CDR3 DNA sequence: TGTGCCAGCAGCCAAGATATATCCCTTAACTATGGCTACACCTTC. Translation gives CASSQDISLNYGYTF.

This clone was seen more than once but under ten times. The chain recombines TRBV7-9 with TRBJ1-6; no clear D gene. CDR3 length: 15 amino acids. With 1 base removed from V and 5 bases from J, the gap between germline ends came to 9 bases. Germline assignment: CDR1 SEHNR and CDR2 FQNEAQ (reference sequence). In DNA form, the CDR3 reads TGTGCCAGCAGCTTAGGCCAAGCAAATAATTCACCCCTCCACTTT. Translating gives CASSLGQANNSPLHF.

The CDR3 reads CASAHLSYEQYF. In DNA form, the CDR3 reads TGTGCCAGTGCACACCTCTCCTACGAGCAGTACTTC. V usage is TRBV6-4 and J usage is TRBJ2-7; D uncertain. Trimming took 9 bases from V and 0 from J, leaving 9 bases between them. The CDR3 totals 12 residues. Germline V lookup: CDR1 MRHNA, CDR2 SNTAGT.

The chain carries TRBV29-1 and TRBJ2-7, with 9 bases lining up with TRBD1. The CDR3 has 12 amino acids. V trimming: 1 base; J trimming: 5 bases; junction bases outside the gene matches: 0. Germline assignment: CDR1 SQVTM and CDR2 ANQGSEA. The CDR3 protein is CSVEGTGDEQYF. CDR3 nucleotides: TGCAGCGTTGAAGGGACAGGGGACGAGCAGTACTTC.

The rearrangement uses TRBV4-3 and TRBJ2-2; 11 nucleotides agree with TRBD2. The CDR3 extends over 17 amino acids. The junction had 7 bases not matched to a gene; V was cut back by 3 bases and J by 4 bases. Germline V gene lookup returns CDR1 LGHNA and CDR2 YSLEER. In nucleotides, the CDR3 is TGCGCCAGCAGCCATATTACTAGCGGGGGTCTCACCGGGGAGCTGTTTTTT. It translates to CASSHITSGGLTGELFF.

The V gene is TRBV4-1, the J gene TRBJ1-5, with 7 bases fitting TRBD1. Germline trimming cut 0 bases from V and 1 base from J; bases unmatched to any gene: 9. This CDR3 has 18 residues. Germline CDR1 is MGHRA and CDR2 is YSYEKL. Written as DNA, the CDR3 is TGCGCCAGCAGCCAAGATTCACAGGGGCGGAGGAGCAATCAGCCCCAGCATTTT. Amino acids: CASSQDSQGRRSNQPQHF.

The J gene is TRBJ1-5, the V gene TRBV2, with D hard to call. Trimming took off 2 bases at V and 1 base at J, with 9 bases between the two ends. The CDR3 length is 15 residues. Per germline, CDR1 SNHLY and CDR2 FYNNEI. As DNA, the CDR3 is TGTGCCAGCAGTGAAACGGGCCGAAGCAATCAGCCCCAGCATTTT. It yields the protein CASSETGRSNQPQHF.

The chain employs TRBV5-4 and TRBJ1-4; D remains ambiguous. V shed 0 bases and J shed 8 bases, with 8 bases lying between them. Germline V CDR1 and CDR2: SGHNT, YYREEE (reference sequence). This CDR3 region has 13 residues. The DNA for the CDR3 is TGTGCCAGCAGCTTGGGGAGGATGGAAAAACTGTTTTTT. It translates to CASSLGRMEKLFF.

The chain couples TRBV2 to TRBJ2-7; 7 bases are a match to TRBD2. After removal of 3 bases from V and 2 bases from J, the junction contained 7 bases not matched to a gene. Germline V gene sequence: CDR1 SNHLY, CDR2 FYNNEI. CDR3 length: 15 amino acids. CDR3 nucleotides: TGTGCCAGCAGTGATGTTTTGGGGGGGACCTACGAGCAGTACTTC. Translating gives CASSDVLGGTYEQYF.

This clone was counted only a few times. V is TRBV30 and J is TRBJ1-5; D gene ambiguous. The CDR3 spans 15 residues. V was pared by 5 bases and J by 0 bases, with 14 bases between. CDR1 GTSNPN and CDR2 SVGIG come from the germline V gene (reference sequence). CDR3: CAWEVKGYSNQPQHF. In DNA, the CDR3 is TGTGCCTGGGAGGTTAAGGGTTATAGCAATCAGCCCCAGCATTTT.

Ten or more counts support this clone. The chain is built from TRBV6-5 and TRBJ2-7; no firm D call. Trimming left V 8 bases short and J 2 bases short, with 13 bases between. The CDR3 loop spans 13 amino acids. Germline V gives CDR1 MNHEY, CDR2 SVGAGI. CDR3 DNA sequence: TGTGCCAGCCGCCCTGGGAACGCCTACGAGCAGTACTTC. Amino acids: CASRPGNAYEQYF.

V is TRBV5-6 and J is TRBJ1-6, with D perhaps matching TRBD1 (6 bases). Looked up from germline, CDR1 is SGHDT and CDR2 is YYEEEE. The CDR3 totals 14 residues. Deletions cut 7 bases from V and 7 bases from J, with 15 bases between. The CDR3, as DNA: TGTGCCAGCGAACAGGGTGCTCGGAATTCACCCCTCCACTTT. Its translation is CASEQGARNSPLHF.

CDR3 nucleotides: TGTGCCAGCAGCTTGAAAGTGTCAACTAATGAAAAACTGTTTTTT. Translation gives CASSLKVSTNEKLFF. This chain links TRBV5-6 with TRBJ1-4; no firm D call. Trimming removed 1 base from V and 0 bases from J, with 7 bases in between. CDR3 size: 15 residues. Germline V gene lookup returns CDR1 SGHDT and CDR2 YYEEEE.

The J gene is TRBJ2-7, the V gene TRBV5-1; D possibly corresponds to TRBD1 (7 bases). The CDR3 covers 16 residues. Germline V gene data show CDR1 as SGHRS and CDR2 as YFSETQ. Trimming took off 1 base at V and 2 bases at J, with 16 bases between the two ends. The CDR3 is CASSLTPSGGTYEQYF. CDR3 in DNA: TGCGCCAGCAGCTTGACCCCTTCAGGGGGGACCTACGAGCAGTACTTC. Full variable domain (missing parts from reference TRBV5-1 and TRBJ2-7): KAGVTQTPRYLIKTRGQQVTLSCSPISGHRSVSWYQQTPGQGLQFLFEYFSETQRNKGNFPGRFSGRQFSNSRSEMNVSTLELGDSALYLCASSLTPSGGTYEQYFGPGTRLTVT.

CDR3 in amino acids: CASSTSGRTDTQYF. The CDR3 bases are TGTGCCAGTAGTACCAGCGGGAGGACAGATACGCAGTATTTT. The chain employs TRBV19 and TRBJ2-3; 9 bases are a match to TRBD2. Germline assignment: CDR1 LNHDA and CDR2 SQIVND (reference sequence). V was clipped by 4 bases and J by 3 bases; unmatched bases: 2. The CDR3 runs 14 residues.

In DNA, the CDR3 is TGTGCCAGCACCCTCGACCCCATGAACACTGAAGCTTTCTTT. Translating it yields CASTLDPMNTEAFF. The chain recombines TRBV13 with TRBJ1-1; D call uncertain. CDR3 size: 14 residues. Per the germline V gene, CDR1 is PRHDT and CDR2 is FYEKMQ (reference sequence). V was shortened by 7 bases and J by 0 bases, with 12 bases between the two germline ends.

The chain recombines TRBV4-3 with TRBJ2-7; tentative D call: TRBD2 (7 bases). The length of the CDR3 is 17 residues. The germline CDR1 and CDR2 sequences are LGHNA and YSLEER. Trimming took 0 bases from V and 1 from J, leaving 16 bases between them. CDR3 DNA: TGCGCCAGCAGCCAAGACGTTACTAGGGGGGGTTCCTACGAGCAGTACTTC. It translates to CASSQDVTRGGSYEQYF.

The chain recombines TRBV7-2 with TRBJ1-2; maybe TRBD1 (6 bases). The V gene lost 1 base and the J gene lost 5 bases, with 14 bases spanning the gap. This CDR3 is 15 amino acids long. Germline V CDR1 and CDR2: SGHTA, FQGNSA. CDR3 coding DNA: TGTGCCAGCAGCTTAGAAGCGACAGGAAGTTATGGCTACACCTTC. As protein: CASSLEATGSYGYTF.

V is TRBV7-2 and J is TRBJ2-3; D possibly corresponds to TRBD2 (6 bases). The CDR3 spans 15 residues. Trimming stripped 5 bases from V and 0 bases from J, with 12 bases between. Per the germline V gene, CDR1 is SGHTA and CDR2 is FQGNSA. CDR3 in DNA: TGTGCCAGCAGCAATACTAGCCCTAGCACAGATACGCAGTATTTT. This encodes CASSNTSPSTDTQYF.

This rearrangement joins TRBV19 to TRBJ1-5, with 12 bases matching TRBD1. The V segment lost 8 bases and the J segment 5 bases; nucleotides outside the gene matches: 7. The CDR3 has 15 amino acids. CDR1 LNHDA and CDR2 SQIVND come from the germline V gene (reference sequence). The CDR3 region is CASGGTGGGDQPQHF. CDR3 DNA sequence: TGTGCCAGTGGCGGGACAGGGGGCGGGGATCAGCCCCAGCATTTT.

The chain links TRBV7-2 to TRBJ2-7; D is undetermined. The germline gives CDR1 SGHTA, CDR2 FQGNSA. The CDR3 consists of 13 residues. The V and J ends lost 7 bases and 5 bases respectively, with 15 bases between them. This CDR3 is CASTQWRGNEQYF. The CDR3 region has the DNA TGTGCCAGCACCCAGTGGAGAGGCAACGAGCAGTACTTC.

The CDR3 spells CASSLTVDTQYF. The DNA of the CDR3 is TGCGCCAGCAGCTTGACAGTAGATACGCAGTATTTT. The V gene is TRBV5-1, the J gene TRBJ2-3; no definite D call. CDR1 and CDR2 from the germline V gene are SGHRS and YFSETQ. The CDR3 runs 12 residues. Trimming stripped 1 base from V and 5 bases from J, with 5 bases between.

The chain links TRBV7-9 to TRBJ2-1; 10 bases fit TRBD1. Germline lookup yields CDR1 SEHNR and CDR2 FQNEAQ (reference sequence). J was trimmed by 10 bases and V by 4 bases; bases with no gene match: 10. The CDR3 length is 15 residues. The CDR3 region is CASSYTGTGDWEQFF. The DNA for the CDR3 is TGTGCCAGCAGCTACACCGGGACAGGGGATTGGGAGCAGTTCTTC.

This clone came up a few times. The chain has TRBV28 and TRBJ2-1; no clear D gene. Between the trimmed V and J ends, which lost 5 bases and 1 base, there was a span of 12 bases. The CDR3 has 15 amino acids. Germline V gene data show CDR1 as MDHEN and CDR2 as SYDVKM. DNA for the CDR3: TGTGCCAGCAGTATGGGTGTTAGGTCCTACAATGAGCAGTTCTTC. This encodes CASSMGVRSYNEQFF. Drawing the rest from reference TRBV28 and TRBJ2-1, the complete variable domain is DVKVTQSSRYLVKRTGEKVFLECVQDMDHENMFWYRQDPGLGLRLIYFSYDVKMKEKGDIPEGYSVSREKKERFSLILESASTNQTSMYLCASSMGVRSYNEQFFGPGTRLTVL.

This clone appeared a few times. This chain uses TRBV5-5 with TRBJ1-2; 9 bases agree with TRBD1. In germline, CDR1 is SGHKS, CDR2 YYEKEE (reference sequence). The CDR3 sequence is 15 residues long. The J segment lost 8 bases and the V segment lost 4 bases, leaving 12 bases of the junction unmatched. CDR3 DNA sequence: TGTGCCAGCAGCCCGGGGGGGGACAGGGCTAGCGGCTACACCTTC. This sequence encodes CASSPGGDRASGYTF. Looking up the rest from reference TRBV5-5 and TRBJ1-2 gives the full variable domain: DAGVTQSPTHLIKTRGQQVTLRCSPISGHKSVSWYQQVLGQGPQFIFQYYEKEERGRGNFPDRFSARQFPNYSSELNVNALLLGDSALYLCASSPGGDRASGYTFGSGTRLTVV.

This chain links TRBV16 with TRBJ2-1, with 7 bases that match TRBD2. CDR3 length: 15 residues. V was pared by 2 bases and J by 5 bases, with 6 bases of the junction left unmatched. CDR1 is KGHSY and CDR2 is FQNENV in the germline V gene. For the CDR3, the DNA is TGTGCCAGCAGCCAACTTATCCTAGCGGACAATGAGCAGTTCTTC. It codes for CASSQLILADNEQFF.

The chain has TRBV12-3 or TRBV12-4 and TRBJ1-1; D not certain. The CDR3 runs to 13 residues. Trimming removed 4 bases from V and 4 bases from J, with 10 bases in between. The CDR3 reads CASSWTIGTEAFF. Written as DNA, the CDR3 is TGTGCCAGCAGTTGGACGATCGGCACTGAAGCTTTCTTT.

To note about this clone: Other DNA variants within this sample encode the same CDR3. This chain joins TRBV6-2 or TRBV6-3 and TRBJ2-1, with 10 positions matching TRBD2. With 4 bases clipped from V and 6 bases from J, the junction kept 6 bases outside the gene matches. The CDR3 is made up of 15 amino acids. CDR1 is MNHEY, CDR2 SVGEGT, per germline. CDR3 residues: CASSSLAGVGNEQFF. Here the CDR3 DNA reads TGTGCCAGCAGTTCTCTAGCGGGAGTTGGCAATGAGCAGTTCTTC.

The genes are TRBV19 and TRBJ1-4; no reliable D call. The CDR3 runs 12 residues. Deletions cut 6 bases from V and 8 bases from J, with 10 bases between. Germline CDR1 and CDR2: LNHDA and SQIVND (reference sequence). Written as DNA, the CDR3 is TGTGCCAGTAGGGAAAGGTCAGAAAAACTGTTTTTT. This encodes CASRERSEKLFF.